A single sample gave rise to the 29 T cell receptor beta chains below, sequenced in a study of T cell responses to AZD1222 COVID-19 vaccine. Clones were sequenced by immunoSEQ multiplex PCR, and TCRdb holds only the in-frame ones, with some missing. The sample has under 200,000 clones, 94% seen once. Here the sequenced sample was peripheral blood, taken on day 0 of AZD1222 vaccination. The receptors were sampled from an adult in good health.

The chain combines TRBV18 with TRBJ1-2; tentative D call: TRBD1 (5 bases). The V gene lost 3 bases and the J gene lost 6 bases, with 8 bases spanning the gap. Germline lookup yields CDR1 KGHSH and CDR2 LQKENI. The CDR3 spans 12 residues. CDR3: CASSPGVDGYTF. The CDR3 DNA follows: TGTGCCAGCTCACCGGGGGTCGATGGCTACACCTTC.

This sequence joins TRBV5-1 and TRBJ2-3, with 7 bases that match TRBD2. The CDR3 has 15 amino acids. Germline V CDR1 and CDR2: SGHRS, YFSETQ. Trimming took 6 bases from V and 5 from J; bases not matched to a gene: 12. In DNA form, the CDR3 reads TGCGCCAGCACTCCGGACGGCGGGAGAGGAGATACGCAGTATTTT. The encoded protein is CASTPDGGRGDTQYF. Supplemented by reference TRBV5-1 and TRBJ2-3, the full variable domain reads KAGVTQTPRYLIKTRGQQVTLSCSPISGHRSVSWYQQTPGQGLQFLFEYFSETQRNKGNFPGRFSGRQFSNSRSEMNVSTLELGDSALYLCASTPDGGRGDTQYFGPGTRLTVL.

The chain links TRBV29-1 to TRBJ1-1; D is unresolved. The germline CDR1 and CDR2 sequences are SQVTM and ANQGSEA. Trimming took 2 bases from V and 5 from J, leaving 21 bases between them. This CDR3 region has 16 residues. This CDR3 reads CSVEPPSVNKRTEAFF. The CDR3 region has the DNA TGCAGCGTTGAACCCCCCTCGGTAAACAAAAGGACTGAAGCTTTCTTT.

This sequence joins TRBV4-1 and TRBJ2-3; 7 positions match TRBD1. Per germline, CDR1 MGHRA and CDR2 YSYEKL. With 0 bases clipped from V and 6 bases from J, the junction kept 15 bases outside the gene matches. This CDR3 has 18 residues. CDR3 in DNA: TGCGCCAGCAGCCAAGATACCAGGGACAGAGGCCTTCGTGATACGCAGTATTTT. Amino acids: CASSQDTRDRGLRDTQYF.

The genes are TRBV19 and TRBJ1-2; D gene unclear. Per germline, CDR1 LNHDA and CDR2 SQIVND (reference sequence). There are 14 residues in the CDR3. V was clipped by 1 base and J by 4 bases, with 10 bases between them. CDR3 DNA: TGTGCCAGTAGTATAGGCGCCAGAGCCTATGGCTACACCTTC. Translating it yields CASSIGARAYGYTF.

The gene calls are TRBV27 and TRBJ2-6, with D possibly being TRBD1 (6 bases). The ends were cut back, 5 bases at V and 2 bases at J, with 13 bases in the middle. The germline CDR1 and CDR2 sequences are MNHEY and SMNVEV (reference sequence). The CDR3 covers 16 residues. CDR3 sequence (DNA): TGTGCCAGCAGTACCGTGACAGGACCTGGGGCCAACGTCCTGACTTTC. This encodes CASSTVTGPGANVLTF.

The chain couples TRBV15 to TRBJ2-2, with 7 bases aligning to TRBD2. V lost 8 bases and J lost 5; bases outside the gene matches: 8. In germline, CDR1 is LNHNV, CDR2 YYDKDF (reference sequence). CDR3 length equals 14 residues. The CDR3 spells CATQRELWTGELFF. CDR3 coding DNA: TGTGCCACCCAGCGGGAATTGTGGACCGGGGAGCTGTTTTTT.

The V call is TRBV29-1, the J call TRBJ2-1, with 11 bases identical to TRBD1. Germline assignment: CDR1 SQVTM and CDR2 ANQGSEA. J lost 15 bases, V lost 4 bases, and 8 bases had no gene match. This CDR3 is 12 amino acids long. CDR3 nucleotide sequence: TGCAGCGTTGTAGGGACAGGGGGTTCTCTGTTCTTC. Its protein is CSVVGTGGSLFF.

The rearrangement links TRBV30 to TRBJ1-6; D unclear. Germline V gene sequence: CDR1 GTSNPN, CDR2 SVGIG (reference sequence). V was shortened by 0 bases and J by 7 bases, with 16 bases between the two germline ends. The CDR3 has 16 residues. The CDR3 here is CAWSVRSRTQNSPLHF. CDR3 nucleotide sequence: TGTGCCTGGAGTGTAAGGAGTCGGACGCAAAATTCACCCCTCCACTTT.

The J gene is TRBJ2-1, the V gene TRBV11-3; TRBD1 aligns across 7 bases. The CDR3 contains 14 residues. After removal of 3 bases from V and 5 bases from J, the junction contained 4 bases not matched to a gene. The germline V gene has CDR1 SGHNT and CDR2 YENEEA. The CDR3 DNA sequence: TGTGCCAGCAGCTTGACAGGGTTAGACAATGAGCAGTTCTTC. Residues: CASSLTGLDNEQFF.

The rearrangement joins TRBV4-1 to TRBJ1-1; 9 bases fit TRBD1. The CDR3 totals 17 residues. V was clipped by 5 bases and J by 0 bases; unmatched bases: 10. In germline, CDR1 is MGHRA, CDR2 YSYEKL. The CDR3 reads CASSIRDREFLNTEAFF. The DNA for the CDR3 is TGCGCCAGCAGCATCCGGGACAGGGAGTTCTTGAACACTGAAGCTTTCTTT.

V gene TRBV5-5 combines with J gene TRBJ2-7; D uncertain. Deletions cut 1 base from V and 7 bases from J, with 6 bases between. Germline-derived CDR1 and CDR2 are SGHKS and YYEKEE (reference sequence). The CDR3 spans 11 residues. The CDR3 spells CASSLLGEQYF. CDR3 DNA: TGTGCCAGCAGCTTGTTGGGGGAGCAGTACTTC.

This clone has only one observation. The chain combines TRBV30 with TRBJ2-2, with D maybe TRBD1 (5 bases). From germline, CDR1 is GTSNPN and CDR2 SVGIG (reference sequence). Trimming removed 0 bases from V and 0 bases from J, with 17 bases in between. CDR3 size: 18 residues. CDR3 amino acids: CAWSVMRQLLPNTGELFF. The DNA for the CDR3 is TGTGCCTGGAGTGTAATGCGACAGCTCCTTCCGAACACCGGGGAGCTGTTTTTT.

This chain connects TRBV28 to TRBJ1-4; a possible D gene is TRBD1 (5 bases). The germline gives CDR1 MDHEN, CDR2 SYDVKM. With 2 bases removed from V and 5 bases from J, the gap between germline ends came to 12 bases. The CDR3 spans 15 residues. This CDR3 is CASSLGAGRNEKLFF. As DNA, the CDR3 is TGTGCCAGCAGTTTAGGGGCTGGGCGAAATGAAAAACTGTTTTTT.

V is TRBV19 and J is TRBJ2-7; possible D gene TRBD2, 5 bases. Germline lookup yields CDR1 LNHDA and CDR2 SQIVND (reference sequence). Between the trimmed V and J ends, which lost 1 base and 5 bases, there was a span of 9 bases. The CDR3 extends over 13 amino acids. CDR3 protein: CASSIAGFDEQYF. The CDR3, as DNA: TGTGCCAGTAGTATAGCGGGATTTGACGAGCAGTACTTC.

This clone appeared a few times. This rearrangement joins TRBV5-4 to TRBJ1-5; TRBD1 aligns across 12 bases. The CDR3 is 19 residues long. Germline loops: CDR1 SGHNT, CDR2 YYREEE (reference sequence). The J segment lost 7 bases and the V segment lost 3 bases, leaving 17 bases of the junction unmatched. CDR3 nucleotides: TGTGCCAGCAGCTACCCGGGACAGGGGGCCCCAAACAAGGAGCAGCCCCAGCATTTT. Residues: CASSYPGQGAPNKEQPQHF.

This chain uses TRBV19 with TRBJ1-2; the D is unclear. Trimming removed 4 bases at V and 4 bases at J, with 7 bases between. The length of the CDR3 is 12 residues. Per germline, CDR1 LNHDA and CDR2 SQIVND (reference sequence). The CDR3 sequence: CASSTARYGYTF. CDR3 bases: TGTGCCAGTAGTACGGCGCGCTATGGCTACACCTTC.

V is TRBV19 and J is TRBJ2-1; D is possibly TRBD1 or TRBD2 (5 bases each). The germline gives CDR1 LNHDA, CDR2 SQIVND (reference sequence). Deletions cut 5 bases from V and 7 bases from J, with 21 bases between. The length of the CDR3 is 16 residues. The CDR3 sequence is CASSHARGRFLNEQFF. The DNA of the CDR3 is TGTGCCAGTAGTCATGCGAGGGGAAGGTTTTTAAATGAGCAGTTCTTC.

The chain carries TRBV30 and TRBJ2-7; a possible D gene is TRBD1 (6 bases). Looked up from germline, CDR1 is GTSNPN and CDR2 is SVGIG (reference sequence). This CDR3 region has 14 residues. V was cut by 0 bases and J by 2 bases, with 11 bases left in between. The CDR3 bases are TGTGCCTGGAGTGTAGGGGGAAAGACCTACGAGCAGTACTTC. Translated: CAWSVGGKTYEQYF.

The chain has TRBV28 and TRBJ1-2; the D is unclear. The CDR3 covers 13 residues. The V end lost 6 bases, the J end lost 4 bases, and 12 bases lay between the germline ends. Germline CDR1 reads MDHEN; CDR2 reads SYDVKM. This CDR3 is CASRSVASYGYTF. CDR3 bases: TGTGCCAGCAGAAGTGTGGCTAGCTATGGCTACACCTTC.

This chain joins TRBV29-1 and TRBJ2-7; D is ambiguous. V lost 6 bases, J lost 0 bases, and 6 bases lay in between. Germline values: CDR1 SQVTM, CDR2 ANQGSEA. The CDR3 extends over 11 amino acids. The CDR3 nucleotides read TGCAGCGTCGAGGTCTCCTACGAGCAGTACTTC. This encodes CSVEVSYEQYF.

This chain connects TRBV2 to TRBJ1-1; unclear D gene. The CDR3 is 12 residues long. V was clipped by 6 bases and J by 4 bases, with 9 bases between them. CDR1 is SNHLY and CDR2 is FYNNEI in the germline V gene. Here the CDR3 DNA reads TGTGCCAGCAGCCGACCCCCCACTGAAGCTTTCTTT. Translated: CASSRPPTEAFF.

The chain uses TRBV27 and TRBJ2-2; D is perhaps TRBD1 or TRBD2 (5 bases each). The V gene lost 0 bases and the J gene lost 6 bases, with 8 bases spanning the gap. Germline V gives CDR1 MNHEY, CDR2 SMNVEV (reference sequence). The CDR3 is made up of 14 amino acids. This CDR3 reads CASSLSWGSGELFF. The CDR3 bases are TGTGCCAGCAGTTTATCGTGGGGGTCCGGGGAGCTGTTTTTT.

The CDR3 DNA follows: TGTGCCAGCAGCCAAGATGGGGGTGAAAGGCGGAACACTGAAGCTTTCTTT. This gives the protein CASSQDGGERRNTEAFF. V and J are TRBV3-1 (or the pseudogene TRBV3-2) and TRBJ1-1; perhaps TRBD1 as D (5 bases). Germline V gene lookup returns CDR1 LGHDT and CDR2 YNNKEL (reference sequence). Trimming shortened V by 0 bases and J by 1 base, and 15 bases separated the two germline ends. The CDR3 has 17 amino acids.

This chain connects TRBV14 to TRBJ2-7, with D uncertain. Trimming stripped 1 base from V and 1 base from J, with 11 bases between. Germline-derived CDR1 and CDR2 are SGHDN and FVKESK. The CDR3 runs to 15 residues. The CDR3 region has the DNA TGTGCCAGCAGCCAAGGGTATTTGGGATCCTACGAGCAGTACTTC. Amino acid sequence: CASSQGYLGSYEQYF.

The table lists this clone with a count of one. The chain is built from TRBV7-9 and TRBJ2-1; tentatively, D is TRBD2 (7 bases). The CDR3 totals 15 residues. Trimming shortened V by 5 bases and J by 7 bases, and 18 bases separated the two germline ends. Germline CDR1 reads SEHNR; CDR2 reads FQNEAQ (reference sequence). In DNA, the CDR3 is TGTGCCAGCAGCAGCGGACTAGGGGGAGGAAATGAGCAGTTCTTC. This sequence encodes CASSSGLGGGNEQFF. Using reference TRBV7-9 and TRBJ2-1 for the parts outside the CDR3, the full variable domain is DTGVSQNPRHKITKRGQNVTFRCDPISEHNRLYWYRQTLGQGPEFLTYFQNEAQLEKSRLLSDRFSAERPKGSFSTLEIQRTEQGDSAMYLCASSSGLGGGNEQFFGPGTRLTVL.

The chain uses TRBV28 and TRBJ2-7, with 12 bases that match TRBD2. Germline CDR1 and CDR2: MDHEN and SYDVKM. The V segment lost 5 bases and the J segment 4 bases; nucleotides outside the gene matches: 9. The CDR3 is 16 residues long. The CDR3 reads CASSPMTSGRSYEQYF. The DNA for the CDR3 is TGTGCCAGCAGTCCGATGACTAGCGGGAGATCTTACGAGCAGTACTTC.

The chain links TRBV3-1 (or the pseudogene TRBV3-2) to TRBJ2-6; a weak D match, TRBD2 (6 bases). Trimming removed 2 bases from V and 1 base from J, with 21 bases in between. CDR1 is LGHDT, CDR2 YNNKEL, per germline (reference sequence). The CDR3 length is 20 residues. CDR3 region: CASSQKAPGPGGSGANVLTF. The DNA of the CDR3 is TGTGCCAGCAGCCAAAAGGCACCGGGACCTGGGGGGTCTGGGGCCAACGTCCTGACTTTC.

This chain links TRBV11-2 with TRBJ2-3; TRBD1 agrees at 9 bases. Germline values: CDR1 SGHAT, CDR2 FQNNGV. Trimming removed 5 bases from V and 5 bases from J; junction bases left unmatched: 14. CDR3 length equals 17 residues. CDR3 DNA: TGTGCCAGCAGCCCGAGGGGGGACAGGGTAAGAGGAGATACGCAGTATTTT. Translation: CASSPRGDRVRGDTQYF.